This is a list of T cell receptor beta chains from one sample in a study of cytomegalovirus exposure and HLA in healthy donors. This table comes from immunoSEQ multiplex PCR, and its TCRdb copy is limited to in-frame clones, with some not included. The sample contains 110,000 or so clones, about nine tenths of which appear only once. Sequenced input: PBMCs. These receptor sequences come from a man younger than 30 in good health and CMV-seropositive. CDR3s include the opening cysteine and the closing phenylalanine or tryptophan. A D gene is named only where the DNA matches it firmly. Some rows mark clone size as missing; the rest say once, few, many or name a class of expanded clone.

TRBJ2-1 - TRBV5-4 15 - CASSSPGGSYNEQFF TGTGCCAGCAGTTCGCCCGGAGGATCCTACAATGAGCAGTTCTTC
TRBJ2-3 - TRBV5-1 14 TRBD2 CASMGGGNTDTQYF TGCGCCAGCATGGGCGGGGGGAACACAGATACGCAGTATTTT
TRBJ1-4 once TRBV2 14 TRBD1 CASSMDRGVEKLFF TGTGCCAGCAGTATGGACAGGGGCGTCGAAAAACTGTTTTTT
TRBJ1-2 - TRBV4-3 14 TRBD1 CASSQAGTAYGYTF TGCGCCAGCAGCCAAGCCGGGACAGCCTATGGCTACACCTTC
TRBJ1-5 - TRBV5-1 16 - CASSLEAGDRGGPQHF TGCGCCAGCAGCTTGGAAGCAGGTGATAGAGGGGGGCCCCAGCATTTT
TRBJ1-3 - TRBV23-1 15 TRBD1 CASNHRGNSGNTIYF TGCGCCAGCAACCACAGGGGGAACTCTGGAAACACCATATATTTT
TRBJ2-4 - TRBV27 15 - CASRQRVDFKNIQYF TGTGCCAGCAGGCAAAGGGTGGACTTCAAAAACATTCAGTACTTC
TRBJ1-2 - TRBV27 12 TRBD1 CASRTGLGGYTF TGTGCCAGCAGGACAGGGTTGGGTGGCTACACCTTC
TRBJ1-2 few TRBV18 14 - CASSLAAYGYGYTF TGTGCCAGCTCGCTAGCGGCGTACGGCTATGGCTACACCTTC
TRBJ1-1 - TRBV19 15 - CASGETADIFQGAFF TGTGCCAGTGGTGAAACGGCAGATATTTTTCAGGGAGCTTTCTTT
TRBJ1-5 once TRBV5-8 15 - CASSLQGYSNQPQHF TGTGCCAGCAGCCTACAGGGATATAGCAATCAGCCCCAGCATTTT
TRBJ2-7 once TRBV5-5 15 - CASSPAGDPSYEQYF TGTGCCAGCAGCCCGGCAGGGGACCCCTCCTACGAGCAGTACTTC
TRBJ2-5 - TRBV9 13 - CASSASVQETQYF TGTGCCAGCAGCGCTAGCGTCCAAGAGACCCAGTACTTC
TRBJ1-1 - TRBV11-2 12 - CASSSDSNEAFF TGTGCCAGCAGTTCAGACAGTAATGAAGCTTTCTTT
TRBJ2-7 - TRBV7-9 14 TRBD1 CASSHRDRGGEQYF TGTGCCAGCAGCCACCGGGACAGGGGGGGCGAGCAGTACTTC
TRBJ1-2 - TRBV27 17 - CASSSIGRGNLDYGYTF TGTGCCAGCAGTTCGATCGGAAGGGGGAACTTGGACTATGGCTACACCTTC
TRBJ2-2 - TRBV4-3 14 - CASSQDRLAGELFF TGCGCCAGCTCACAAGACAGACTGGCCGGGGAGCTGTTTTTT
TRBJ2-3 - TRBV5-1 18 TRBD1 CASSLGPGQGARTDTQYF TGCGCCAGCAGCTTGGGCCCGGGACAGGGGGCAAGGACAGATACGCAGTATTTT
TRBJ2-1 - TRBV13 15 - CASSFRSQGMNEQFF TGTGCCAGCAGTTTCAGATCCCAGGGGATGAATGAGCAGTTCTTC
TRBJ2-2 - TRBV10-3 15 TRBD2 CAISGGGANTGELFF TGTGCCATCTCCGGCGGGGGGGCGAACACCGGGGAGCTGTTTTTT
TRBJ2-5 - TRBV7-2 15 - CASSRETGTRGTQYF TGTGCCAGCAGCAGAGAGACAGGAACAAGGGGGACCCAGTACTTC
TRBJ1-2 - TRBV6-1 14 - CASSDPGHHYGYTF TGTGCCAGCAGTGATCCGGGACATCACTATGGCTACACCTTC
TRBJ1-1 - TRBV5-6 14 TRBD1 CASSGTGLRTEAFF TGTGCCAGCAGCGGGACAGGACTGAGGACTGAAGCTTTCTTT